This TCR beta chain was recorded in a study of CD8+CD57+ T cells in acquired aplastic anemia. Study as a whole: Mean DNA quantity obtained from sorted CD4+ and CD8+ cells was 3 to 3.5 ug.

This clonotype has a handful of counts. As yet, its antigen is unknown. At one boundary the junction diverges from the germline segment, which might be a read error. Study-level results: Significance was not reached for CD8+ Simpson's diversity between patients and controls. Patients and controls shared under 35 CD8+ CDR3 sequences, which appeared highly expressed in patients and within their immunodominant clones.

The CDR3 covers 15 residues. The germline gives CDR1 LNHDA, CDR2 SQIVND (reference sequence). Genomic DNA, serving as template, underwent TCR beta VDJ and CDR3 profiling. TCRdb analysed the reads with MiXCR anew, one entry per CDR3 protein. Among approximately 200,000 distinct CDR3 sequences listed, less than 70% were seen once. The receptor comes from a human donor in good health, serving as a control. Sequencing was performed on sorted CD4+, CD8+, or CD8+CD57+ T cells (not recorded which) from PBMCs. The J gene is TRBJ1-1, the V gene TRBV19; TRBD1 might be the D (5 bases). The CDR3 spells CASHHLWGENTEALF. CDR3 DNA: TGTGCCAGTCATCATCTCTGGGGCGAAAACACTGAAGCTCTCTTT.